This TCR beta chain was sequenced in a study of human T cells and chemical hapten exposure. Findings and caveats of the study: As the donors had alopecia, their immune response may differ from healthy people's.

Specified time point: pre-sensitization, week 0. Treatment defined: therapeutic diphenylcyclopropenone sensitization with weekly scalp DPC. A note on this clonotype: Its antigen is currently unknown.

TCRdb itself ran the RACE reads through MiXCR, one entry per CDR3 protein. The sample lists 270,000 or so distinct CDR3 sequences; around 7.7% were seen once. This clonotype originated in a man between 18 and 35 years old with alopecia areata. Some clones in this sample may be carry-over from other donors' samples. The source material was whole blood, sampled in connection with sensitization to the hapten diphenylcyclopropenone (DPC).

In DNA, the CDR3 is TGTGCCAGCAGTGTTAATTACAGGGGCCAGTCTGGAAACACCATATATTTT. This encodes CASSVNYRGQSGNTIYF. This chain uses TRBV6-5 with TRBJ1-3; 7 bases are shared with TRBD1. The germline V gene encodes CDR1 MNHEY and CDR2 SVGAGI. Unmatched junction bases numbered 11, after V lost 5 bases and J lost 1 base. This CDR3 contains 17 residues.